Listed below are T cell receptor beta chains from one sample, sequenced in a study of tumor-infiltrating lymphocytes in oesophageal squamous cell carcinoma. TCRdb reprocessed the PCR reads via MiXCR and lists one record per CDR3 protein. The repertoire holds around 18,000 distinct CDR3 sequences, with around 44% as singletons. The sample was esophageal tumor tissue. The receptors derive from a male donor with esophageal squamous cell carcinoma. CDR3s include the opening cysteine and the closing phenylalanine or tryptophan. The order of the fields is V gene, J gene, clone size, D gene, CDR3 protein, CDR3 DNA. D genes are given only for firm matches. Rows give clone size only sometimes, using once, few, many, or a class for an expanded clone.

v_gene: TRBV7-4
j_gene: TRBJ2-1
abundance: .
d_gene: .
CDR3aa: CASSLASLAEQFF
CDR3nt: TGTGCCAGCAGCTTAGCGTCGCTAGCGGAGCAGTTCTTC

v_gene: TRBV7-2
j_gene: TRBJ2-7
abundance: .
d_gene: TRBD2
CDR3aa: CASSLVSGRIPYEQYF
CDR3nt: TGTGCCAGCAGCTTAGTTAGCGGGAGAATCCCCTACGAGCAGTACTTC

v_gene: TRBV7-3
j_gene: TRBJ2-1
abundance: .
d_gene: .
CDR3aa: CATGGMGQFF
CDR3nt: TGTGCCACCGGGGGTATGGGGCAGTTCTTC

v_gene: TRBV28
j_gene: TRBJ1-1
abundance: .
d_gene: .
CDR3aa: CASSPLTEAFF
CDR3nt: TGTGCCAGCAGTCCCCTCACTGAAGCTTTCTTT

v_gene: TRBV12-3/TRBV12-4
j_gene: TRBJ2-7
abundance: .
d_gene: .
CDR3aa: CASSLDAQGTKQYF
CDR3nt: TGTGCCAGCAGTTTAGATGCCCAGGGGACGAAGCAGTACTTC

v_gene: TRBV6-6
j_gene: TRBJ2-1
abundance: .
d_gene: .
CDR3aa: CTSSYSPRAGSYEQFF
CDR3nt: TGTACCAGCAGTTACTCCCCCAGGGCGGGCTCCTACGAGCAGTTCTTC

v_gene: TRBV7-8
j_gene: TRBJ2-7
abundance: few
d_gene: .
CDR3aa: CASSLIAESYEQYF
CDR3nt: TGTGCCAGCAGCCTCATAGCGGAGTCCTACGAGCAGTACTTC

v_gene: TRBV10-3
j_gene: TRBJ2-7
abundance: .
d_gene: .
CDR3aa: CAISDTGTSSYEQYF
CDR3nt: TGTGCCATCAGTGACACGGGAACCAGCTCCTACGAGCAGTACTTC

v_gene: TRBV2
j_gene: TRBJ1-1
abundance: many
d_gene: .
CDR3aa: CASSGRGNTEAFF
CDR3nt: TGTGCCAGCAGTGGAAGGGGGAACACTGAAGCTTTCTTT

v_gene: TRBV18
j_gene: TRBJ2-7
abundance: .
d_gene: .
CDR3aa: CASSPRWAGPPPSGEQYF
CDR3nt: TGTGCCAGCTCACCACGCTGGGCAGGACCCCCTCCCTCGGGTGAGCAGTACTTC

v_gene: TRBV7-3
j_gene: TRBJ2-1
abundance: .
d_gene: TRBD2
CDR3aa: CASSLQGTSGNEQFF
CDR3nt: TGTGCCAGCAGCTTACAAGGCACTAGCGGCAATGAGCAGTTCTTC

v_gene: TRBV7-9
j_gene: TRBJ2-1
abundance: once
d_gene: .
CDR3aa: CASSFTIGNEQFF
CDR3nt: TGTGCTAGCAGCTTTACTATAGGTAATGAGCAGTTCTTC

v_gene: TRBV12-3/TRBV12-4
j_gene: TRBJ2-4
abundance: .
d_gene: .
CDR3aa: CASNRGNIQYF
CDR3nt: TGTGCCAGCAATCGGGGAAACATTCAGTACTTC

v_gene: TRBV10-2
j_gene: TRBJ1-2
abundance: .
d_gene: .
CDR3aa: CASRGRNYGYTF
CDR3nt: TGCGCCAGCAGGGGACGGAACTATGGCTACACCTTC

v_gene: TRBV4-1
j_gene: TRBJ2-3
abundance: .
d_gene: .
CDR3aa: CASSQDRAVPGNTQYF
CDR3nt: TGCGCCAGCAGCCAAGATCGAGCGGTCCCTGGAAATACGCAGTATTTT

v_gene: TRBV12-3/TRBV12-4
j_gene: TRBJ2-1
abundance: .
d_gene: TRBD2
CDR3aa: CASSFTTSGYNEQFF
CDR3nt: TGTGCCAGCAGTTTTACGACTAGCGGCTACAATGAGCAGTTCTTC

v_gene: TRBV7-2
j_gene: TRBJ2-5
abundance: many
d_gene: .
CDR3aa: CASSRVRETQYF
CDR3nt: TGTGCCAGCAGCCGTGTCCGAGAGACCCAGTACTTC

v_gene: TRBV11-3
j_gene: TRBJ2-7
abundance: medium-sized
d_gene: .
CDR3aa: CASSSKPGVEQYF
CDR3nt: TGTGCCAGCAGCTCTAAACCAGGGGTCGAGCAGTACTTC

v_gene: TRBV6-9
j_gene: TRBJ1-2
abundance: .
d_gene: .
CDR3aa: CASSYRGNVGYGYTF
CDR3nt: TGTGCCAGCAGTTACCGGGGAAACGTGGGCTATGGCTACACCTTC

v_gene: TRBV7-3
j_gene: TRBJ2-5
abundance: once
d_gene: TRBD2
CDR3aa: CASSPGPGLAGDRETQYF
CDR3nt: TGTGCCAGCAGCCCCGGGCCTGGACTAGCGGGAGACCGAGAGACCCAGTACTTC

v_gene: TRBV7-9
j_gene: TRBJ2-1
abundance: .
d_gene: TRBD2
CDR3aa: CASSNAWGTSGSHNEQFF
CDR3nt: TGTGCCAGCAGCAACGCTTGGGGGACTAGCGGGAGTCACAATGAGCAGTTCTTC

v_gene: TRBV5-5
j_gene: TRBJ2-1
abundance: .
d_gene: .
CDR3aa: CASSLDRVDEQFF
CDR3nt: TGTGCCAGCAGCTTGGACAGGGTAGATGAGCAGTTCTTC

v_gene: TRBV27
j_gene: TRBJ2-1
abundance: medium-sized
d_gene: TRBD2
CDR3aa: CASSYASGGKYNEQFF
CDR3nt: TGTGCCAGCAGTTATGCAAGCGGGGGCAAATACAATGAGCAGTTCTTC

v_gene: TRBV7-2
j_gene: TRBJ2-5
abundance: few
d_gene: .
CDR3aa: CASSFAANQETQYF
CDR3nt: TGTGCCAGCAGCTTTGCGGCCAACCAAGAGACCCAGTACTTC

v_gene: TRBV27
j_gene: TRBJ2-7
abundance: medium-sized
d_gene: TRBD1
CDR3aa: CATSSGTVTYEQYF
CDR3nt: TGTGCCACCTCCTCCGGGACAGTCACCTACGAGCAGTACTTC

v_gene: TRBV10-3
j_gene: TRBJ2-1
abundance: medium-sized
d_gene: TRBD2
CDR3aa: CAISLGSGGYNEQFF
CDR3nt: TGTGCCATCAGTCTCGGGAGCGGGGGGTACAATGAGCAGTTCTTC

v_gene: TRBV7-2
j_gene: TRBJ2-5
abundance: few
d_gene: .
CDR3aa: CASRHRDWGETQYF
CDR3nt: TGTGCCAGCAGACACCGAGATTGGGGAGAGACCCAGTACTTC

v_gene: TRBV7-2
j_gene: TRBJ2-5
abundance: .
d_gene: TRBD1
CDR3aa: CASSLGDRGYQETQYF
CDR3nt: TGTGCCAGCAGCTTAGGGGACAGGGGATACCAAGAGACCCAGTACTTC

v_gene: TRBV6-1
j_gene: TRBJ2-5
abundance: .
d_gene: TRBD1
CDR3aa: CASSEKNRGRMETQYF
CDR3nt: TGTGCCAGCAGTGAAAAAAACAGGGGGCGCATGGAGACCCAGTACTTC

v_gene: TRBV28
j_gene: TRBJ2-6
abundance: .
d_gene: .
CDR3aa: CASSLEPGANVLTF
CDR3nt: TGTGCCAGCAGTTTAGAACCTGGGGCCAACGTCCTGACTTTC

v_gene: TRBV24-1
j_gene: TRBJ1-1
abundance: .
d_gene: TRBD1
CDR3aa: CATSGGGRTEAFF
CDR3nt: TGTGCCACCAGTGGAGGGGGCAGGACTGAAGCTTTCTTT

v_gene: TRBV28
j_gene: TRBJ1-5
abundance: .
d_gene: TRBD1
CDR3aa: CASGDSPYQPQHF
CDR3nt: TGTGCCAGTGGGGACAGCCCGTATCAGCCCCAGCATTTT

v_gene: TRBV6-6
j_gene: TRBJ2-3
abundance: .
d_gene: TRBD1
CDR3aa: CASSYSGGRATDTQYF
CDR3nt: TGTGCCAGCAGTTACTCAGGGGGCCGCGCCACAGATACGCAGTATTTT

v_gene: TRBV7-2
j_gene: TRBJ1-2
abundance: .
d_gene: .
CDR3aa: CASSKRGFGYTF
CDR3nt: TGTGCCAGCAGCAAGAGGGGTTTTGGCTACACCTTC

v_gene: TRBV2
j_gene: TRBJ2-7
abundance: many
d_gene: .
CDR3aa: CASSRGTTTTIYEQYF
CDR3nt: TGTGCCAGCAGCCGAGGGACAACCACGACAATCTACGAGCAGTACTTC

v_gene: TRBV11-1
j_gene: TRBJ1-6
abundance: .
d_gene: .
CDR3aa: CASSPREASFYEQYF
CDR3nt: TGTGCCAGCAGCCCCCGGGAAGCAAGTTTCTACGAGCAGTACTTT

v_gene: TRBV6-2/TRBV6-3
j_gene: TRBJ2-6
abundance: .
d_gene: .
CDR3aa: CASSYGVGANVLTF
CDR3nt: TGTGCCAGCAGTTATGGGGTCGGGGCCAACGTCCTGACTTTC